Listed below are T cell receptor beta chains from one sample, sequenced in a study of control samples from healthy donors and cancer patients. Clones were sequenced by immunoSEQ multiplex PCR, and TCRdb holds only the in-frame ones, with some missing. The table has around 180,000 clones, about nine tenths seen once. Sequencing used blood. The receptors derive from a woman aged 40-49 years in good health. Both conserved end residues are part of each CDR3. A D gene is named only where the DNA matches it firmly. Clone size is not always given. Where it is, it says once, few, many or a class for expanded clones.

abundance,v_gene,d_gene,len,j_gene,CDR3nt,CDR3aa
once,TRBV6-5,.,14,TRBJ1-3,TGTGCCAGTAGAGTTGGTAGCTCTGGAAACACCATATATTTT,CASRVGSSGNTIYF
.,TRBV6-6,TRBD1,13,TRBJ1-1,TGTGCCAGCAGAAAGACAGGGGGAACTGAAGCTTTCTTT,CASRKTGGTEAFF
.,TRBV24-1,.,15,TRBJ2-3,TGTGCCACCAGTGATTTCCGTGGGGGTCGAGATACGCAGTATTTT,CATSDFRGGRDTQYF
few,TRBV6-5,.,15,TRBJ1-1,TGTGCCAGCAGTTACGGCCGCTCCTGGAGGACTGAAGCTTTCTTT,CASSYGRSWRTEAFF
.,TRBV6-5,TRBD1,15,TRBJ2-2,TGTGCCAGCAGTTATTCGGGACAGGGGTCCGGGGAGCTGTTTTTT,CASSYSGQGSGELFF
.,TRBV6-5,TRBD1,16,TRBJ1-3,TGTGCCAGCAGTTCCCAGGGGGTGCTCTGGAGAAACACCATATATTTT,CASSSQGVLWRNTIYF
.,TRBV5-6,TRBD2,17,TRBJ2-3,TGTGCCAGCAGCTCGACCAGGCGGGGGGGCTTCACAGATACGCAGTATTTT,CASSSTRRGGFTDTQYF
.,TRBV2,.,13,TRBJ1-2,TGTGCCAGCACCGACGGGGGCGGAATAGGCTACACCTTC,CASTDGGGIGYTF
few,TRBV15,TRBD1,16,TRBJ2-7,TGTGCCACCAGCGGGGAGGGACAGGGGACCTCCTACGAGCAGTACTTC,CATSGEGQGTSYEQYF
.,TRBV10-1,.,15,TRBJ2-2,TGCGCCAGCAGTGAGTCGTACGGAGGGGCCGGGGAGCTGTTTTTT,CASSESYGGAGELFF
.,TRBV7-8,TRBD2,18,TRBJ2-3,TGTGCCAGCAGCTTGTTGCTAGCGGGGGGGCTGGAGACAGATACGCAGTATTTT,CASSLLLAGGLETDTQYF
.,TRBV5-1,.,16,TRBJ2-5,TGCGCCAGCAGCTTGGGCTTTAGCGCGGATCAAGAGACCCAGTACTTC,CASSLGFSADQETQYF
.,TRBV5-5,.,14,TRBJ2-7,TGTGCCAGCAGCTTATGGGGGCCTCAAAACGAGCAGTACTTC,CASSLWGPQNEQYF
.,TRBV5-1,TRBD1,15,TRBJ1-4,TGCGCCAGCAGCGGCCCGACAGGGCCACACGAAAAACTGTTTTTT,CASSGPTGPHEKLFF
.,TRBV6-5,.,13,TRBJ1-5,TGTGCCAGCAGCCGCGGGGGGGGTCAGCCCCAGCATTTT,CASSRGGGQPQHF
.,TRBV2,TRBD1,15,TRBJ2-3,TGTGCCAGCAGTTCGAGGACAGGGGGCACAGATACGCAGTATTTT,CASSSRTGGTDTQYF
.,TRBV3-1/TRBV3-2,TRBD1,15,TRBJ1-4,TGTGCCAGCAGCCAAAAAGGGCAGGGGGGACTTGGACTGTTTTTT,CASSQKGQGGLGLFF
once,TRBV7-9,TRBD1,17,TRBJ1-5,TGTGCCAGCAGCTACGGGGACAGGGTTAATAGCAATCAGCCCCAGCATTTT,CASSYGDRVNSNQPQHF
.,TRBV29-1,.,12,TRBJ2-3,TGCAGCGTTGTGACCGCCACAGATACGCAGTATTTT,CSVVTATDTQYF
.,TRBV7-6,.,13,TRBJ2-3,TGTGCCAGCAGCTTTACAGGGAAAGATACGCAGTATTTT,CASSFTGKDTQYF
.,TRBV27,.,16,TRBJ2-3,TGTGCCAGCAGTTTATATCCCCCGGGGGGCGGAGATACGCAGTATTTT,CASSLYPPGGGDTQYF